This TCR beta chain comes out of a study of T cell repertoires in ileal Crohn's disease (dated by TCRdb to about 2019). Concerning the study at large: Median disease duration was approximately 8.3 years, and about 40% of patients were identified as active smokers at the time of surgery. Surgery was performed for a complication in all patients, with stricturing disease in roughly 60% and penetrating disease in approximately 40%. Postoperative therapy was given to about half of the patients, with thiopurines administered to fewer than 13 patients and anti-TNF agents administered to 18 patients. M6 samples consisted of neoterminal ileum biopsies collected during postoperative colonoscopy. TCR repertoire analysis was performed in about 61 Crohn's disease patients drawn from a prospective multicentre cohort. Running in parallel with the study was a multicentre cohort set up to find predictors of early endoscopic recurrence following ileocolonic resection. Endoscopic postoperative recurrence was defined by a Rutgeerts score above i0. A total of around 170 mucosal samples from around 57 patients were sequenced, collected from several sites on the surgical specimen as well as at postoperative endoscopy.

Roughly 500 nanograms of biopsy DNA per sample were submitted for commercial TCRB immunosequencing. Adaptive Biotechnology amplified the CDR3 regions from genomic DNA with a two-step multiplex PCR designed to control amplification bias. The first PCR used primers for every V and J gene segment; the second PCR added barcodes and Illumina adapters. CDR3 libraries were sequenced using an Illumina instrument. Under the source paper's analysis protocol: Vendor-provided pipelines were combined with custom analysis of raw data in R/Bioconductor under R version 3.3.0. Clonality, ranging from 0 to 1, was calculated as the inverse of the normalised Shannon entropy of all productive clones. High-frequency clones were defined as the share of the repertoire taken up by the top 100 clones, keeping only clones that passed a 95% confidence test. Overlap between samples was measured with the Morisita-Horn index, while repertoire diversity was measured with the Simpson index. TCRdb re-hosts the immuneACCESS table, in-frame sequences only. Its copies lack some clones; in the studies checked, an unresolved V gene accounts for under half of them, and the cause for the rest is not known. The D gene and trimming were derived from the DNA, and the V and J assignments and clone size from that table. Counted in this sample were some 20,000 clones; over 60% of them appeared once. The leading ten clones occupy about 4% of the sample.

Study-wide conclusions, independent of this receptor: Sorted CD8 T cells carried more high-frequency clones than CD4 T cells, suggesting mucosal expansions were mainly CD8. Mucosal CD4 and CD8 T cells were sorted and sequenced only in a subgroup of patients, the size of which was not stated. Postoperative endoscopy timing varied within the first year after surgery, with a median delay of approximately 6.3 months. Higher high-frequency clone percentages at surgery were associated with endoscopic recurrence; all patients with clonality above 26.8% (18/57) had recurrence. Compared with non-smokers, patients who were active smokers at surgery showed a significantly higher proportion of clonal expansions (about 25% vs 20%, p=0.02).

On this clone itself: Its cognate antigen has yet to be identified. The input lacks base qualities; no much larger clone sits a single base away.

In the paper's terms, the time point label means: neoterminal ileum biopsy at postoperative endoscopy, about 6 months after surgery. To be eligible, patients had to be adults with ileal or ileocolonic Crohn's disease and an indication for ileocolonic resection. Whole ileal mucosal biopsies were stored frozen at -80°C before DNA extraction. Genomic DNA was extracted from frozen whole biopsies using a TRizol-based method and was quantified with a NanoDrop 2000 spectrophotometer. Trimming removed 8 bases from V and 3 bases from J; the gene matches leave 9 bases unexplained. CDR1 and CDR2 were assigned from the germline V gene as ENHRY and SYGVKD. The CDR3 runs 14 residues from the cysteine to the phenylalanine. Only the CDR3 region is kept as DNA, spanning 42 bases read in frame from base 1.

Recombination connected TRBV10-3 to TRBJ1-1; the central 7 bases match TRBD1. Input material: ileal tissue. This receptor was obtained from an adult with Crohn's disease. The DNA sequence reads TGTGCCATCCGGTGGGGACAGAGGGACACTGAAGCTTTCTTT. Its translation is CAIRWGQRDTEAFF.